The 5 T cell receptor beta chains below come from one sample, sequenced in a study of T cells in Graves' hyperthyroidism and ophthalmopathy. Researchers amplified the TCR beta CDR3 regions from RNA transcripts. The TCR CDR3 first-round RT-PCR relied on the HTBI primer set. TCRdb ran MiXCR on the multiplex PCR reads and lists one entry per CDR3 protein. Of fewer than 900,000 distinct CDR3 sequences in the sample, roughly a sixth were seen once. The sequencing sample was made of blood. These receptors all stem from a woman between 50 and 59 years old with Graves' hyperthyroidism that later progressed to Graves' ophthalmopathy.

CDR3 sequence reads: CASGDDGFEQFF. As DNA, the CDR3 is TGCGCCAGCGGCGACGACGGTTTTGAGCAGTTCTTC. The rearrangement uses TRBV5-1 and TRBJ2-1; D not resolved. Germline values: CDR1 SGHRS, CDR2 YFSETQ. CDR3 size: 12 residues. V gave up 7 bases and J gave up 9 bases, with 14 bases separating them.

The CDR3 DNA reads TGTGCCAGCAGTCTAGCGGGGTCGGACTACAATGAGCAGTTCTTC. Protein sequence: CASSLAGSDYNEQFF. The chain couples TRBV6-1 to TRBJ2-1, with 9 positions matching TRBD2. V lost 5 bases, J lost 3 bases, and 5 bases stayed unmatched. Germline V gene lookup returns CDR1 MNHNS and CDR2 SASEGT. The CDR3 runs to 15 residues.

This clonotype was detected ten times or more. This chain uses TRBV3-1 with TRBJ2-3; a possible D gene is TRBD2 (5 bases). Germline lookup yields CDR1 LGHDT and CDR2 YNNKEL (reference sequence). The CDR3 runs to 16 residues. The V end was cut by 1 base, the J end by 0 bases, with 11 bases between. CDR3 nucleotides: TGTGCCAGCAGCCAAGGGGAGCGACTTAGCACAGATACGCAGTATTTT. This gives the protein CASSQGERLSTDTQYF.

The J gene is TRBJ1-2, the V gene TRBV2; 11 bases agree with TRBD1. The trim removed 3 bases at V and 5 bases at J, leaving 8 bases unmatched. CDR1 is SNHLY and CDR2 is FYNNEI in the germline V gene. The CDR3 is made up of 16 amino acids. DNA of the CDR3: TGTGCCAGCAGTGAGGCCCCGGGACAGGGGGGATATGGCTACACCTTC. Its translation: CASSEAPGQGGYGYTF.

In this sample, this clonotype turned up a few times. V and J are TRBV7-2 and TRBJ1-2; 7 bases agree with TRBD1. The V and J ends lost 4 bases and 8 bases, in that order; junction bases with no gene match: 4. The V gene's germline CDR1 is SGHTA and CDR2 FQGNSA. The CDR3 is 12 residues long. CDR3 in amino acids: CASSYRGRGYTF. In DNA form, the CDR3 reads TGTGCCAGCAGCTACAGGGGTAGGGGCTACACCTTC.